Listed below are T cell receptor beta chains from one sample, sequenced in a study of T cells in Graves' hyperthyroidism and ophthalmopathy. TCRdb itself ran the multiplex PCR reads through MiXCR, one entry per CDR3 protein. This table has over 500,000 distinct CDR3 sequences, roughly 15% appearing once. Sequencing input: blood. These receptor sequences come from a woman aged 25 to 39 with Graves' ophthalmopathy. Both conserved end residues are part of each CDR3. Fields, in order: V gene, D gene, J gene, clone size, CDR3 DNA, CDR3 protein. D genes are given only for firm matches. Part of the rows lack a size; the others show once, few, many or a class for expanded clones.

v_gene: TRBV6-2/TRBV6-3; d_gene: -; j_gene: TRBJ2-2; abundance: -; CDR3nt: TGTGCCAGCAGTTACTCGGGGGGGCTGGCCACCGGGGAGCTGTTTTTT; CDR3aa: CASSYSGGLATGELFF
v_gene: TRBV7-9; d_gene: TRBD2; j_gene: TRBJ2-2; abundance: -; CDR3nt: TGTGCCAGCAGCATCCCGGGGGGAGATGGCACCGGGGAGCTGTTTTTT; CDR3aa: CASSIPGGDGTGELFF
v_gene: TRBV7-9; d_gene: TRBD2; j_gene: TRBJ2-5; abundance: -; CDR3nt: TGTGCCAGCAGCTTGGGGGGACTAGCGGGATTAGAGACCCAGTACTTC; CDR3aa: CASSLGGLAGLETQYF
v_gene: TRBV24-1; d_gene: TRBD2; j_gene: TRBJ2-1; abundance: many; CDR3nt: TGTGCCACCAGAGCCACGGGACTAGCGGGTGACAATGAGCAGTTCTTC; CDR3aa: CATRATGLAGDNEQFF
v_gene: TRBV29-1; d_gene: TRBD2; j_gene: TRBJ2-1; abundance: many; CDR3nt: TGCAGCGGGACTAGCGGATCCAATGAGCAGTTCTTC; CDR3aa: CSGTSGSNEQFF
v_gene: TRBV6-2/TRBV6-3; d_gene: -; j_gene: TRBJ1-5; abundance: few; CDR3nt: TGTGCCAGCAGTTACTGGCGGCTTACAACCCAGCCCCAGCATTTT; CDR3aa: CASSYWRLTTQPQHF
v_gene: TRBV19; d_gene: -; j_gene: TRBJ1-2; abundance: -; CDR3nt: TGTGCCAGTCCCTATGGCTACACCTTC; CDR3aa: CASPYGYTF
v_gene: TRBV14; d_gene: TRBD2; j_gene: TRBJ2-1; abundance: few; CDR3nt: TGTGCCAGCAGCCAAGATCCAGCGGGAGTTACCAATGAGCAGTTCTTC; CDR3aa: CASSQDPAGVTNEQFF
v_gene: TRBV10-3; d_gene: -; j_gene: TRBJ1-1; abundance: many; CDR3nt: TGTGCCATCAGTGAGTCAGTCTGGACAGTCAACACTGAAGCTTTCTTT; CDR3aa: CAISESVWTVNTEAFF
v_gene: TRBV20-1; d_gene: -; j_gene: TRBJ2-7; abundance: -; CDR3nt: TGCAGTGCTAGATGGCGGGGCTTAGAGCAGTACTTC; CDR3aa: CSARWRGLEQYF
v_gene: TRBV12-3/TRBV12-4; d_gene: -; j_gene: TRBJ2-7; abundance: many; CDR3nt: TGTGCCAGCAGTTTATCCCTAGCTCGAGCCGAGCAGTACTTC; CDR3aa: CASSLSLARAEQYF
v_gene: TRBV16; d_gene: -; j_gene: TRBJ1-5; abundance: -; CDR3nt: TGTGCCAGCAGCCACAGACGGGAAGAGGGCAATCAGCCCCAGCATTTT; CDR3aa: CASSHRREEGNQPQHF
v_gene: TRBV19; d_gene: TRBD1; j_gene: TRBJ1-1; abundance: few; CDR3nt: TGTGCCAGTAGTATCCTAAGGGGGCAGAGCACTGAAGCTTTCTTT; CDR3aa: CASSILRGQSTEAFF
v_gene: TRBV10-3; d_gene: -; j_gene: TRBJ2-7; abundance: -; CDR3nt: TGTGCCATCAGTAAAAGGGGGGACGGAGGGGGCGAGCAGTACTTC; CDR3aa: CAISKRGDGGGEQYF
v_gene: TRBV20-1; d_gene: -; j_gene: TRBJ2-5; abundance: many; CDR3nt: TGCAGTGCTAGACTACCCCAAGAGACCCAGTACTTC; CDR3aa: CSARLPQETQYF
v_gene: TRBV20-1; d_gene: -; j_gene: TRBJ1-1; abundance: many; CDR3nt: TGCAGTGCTGACGACAAAATGGGCCCTGAAGCTTTCTTT; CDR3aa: CSADDKMGPEAFF
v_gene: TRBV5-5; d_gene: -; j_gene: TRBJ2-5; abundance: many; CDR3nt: TGTGCCAGCAGCTTGTCGGACTATGAGACCCAGTACTTC; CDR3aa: CASSLSDYETQYF
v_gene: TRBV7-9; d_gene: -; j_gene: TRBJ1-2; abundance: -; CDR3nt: TGTGCCAGCAGCTTAGTAGCGTCCAGAAGCTATGGCTACACCTTC; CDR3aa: CASSLVASRSYGYTF
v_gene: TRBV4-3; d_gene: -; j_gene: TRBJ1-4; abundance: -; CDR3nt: TGCGCCAGCAGCCTCGGACAGCGGAATAATGAAAAACTGTTTTTT; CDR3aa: CASSLGQRNNEKLFF
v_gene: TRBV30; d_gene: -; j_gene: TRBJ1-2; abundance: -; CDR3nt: TGTGCCTGGAGGGGGGGCTCCTATGGCTACACCTTC; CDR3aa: CAWRGGSYGYTF
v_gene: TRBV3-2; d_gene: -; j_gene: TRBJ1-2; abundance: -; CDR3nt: TGTGCCAGCCGCCGGTCTCCCAACAGGGGCCGGACAGGTGGCTACACCTTC; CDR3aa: CASRRSPNRGRTGGYTF
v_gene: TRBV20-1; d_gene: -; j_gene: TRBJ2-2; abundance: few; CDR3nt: TGCAGTGCCACATTTGGAGGTTACGGGGAGCTGTTTTTT; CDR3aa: CSATFGGYGELFF
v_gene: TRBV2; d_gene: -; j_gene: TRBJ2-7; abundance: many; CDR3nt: TGTGCCAGCAGTGAAGCTAGCGGAGCTACCTACGAGCAGTACTTC; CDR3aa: CASSEASGATYEQYF
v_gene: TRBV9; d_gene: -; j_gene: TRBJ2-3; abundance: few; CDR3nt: TGTGCCAGCAGCGGGGGCCGAGTCTCCACAGATACGCAGTATTTT; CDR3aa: CASSGGRVSTDTQYF
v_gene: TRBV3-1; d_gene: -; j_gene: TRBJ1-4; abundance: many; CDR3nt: TGTGCCAGCAGCCCCGAGGAGGCACCTTGGGGGGAAAAACTGTTTTTT; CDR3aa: CASSPEEAPWGEKLFF
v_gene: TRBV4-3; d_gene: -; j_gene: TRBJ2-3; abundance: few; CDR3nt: TGCGCCAGCAGCCAAGATTCGGACACCTACACAGATACGCAGTATTTT; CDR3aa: CASSQDSDTYTDTQYF
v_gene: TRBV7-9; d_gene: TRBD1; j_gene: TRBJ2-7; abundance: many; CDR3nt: TGTGCCAGCAGGCCGGGACAGGGTGAATACGAGCAGTACTTC; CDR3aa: CASRPGQGEYEQYF
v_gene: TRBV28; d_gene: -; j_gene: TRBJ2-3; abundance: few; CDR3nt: TGTGCCAGCAGTCATCGTAAGCGTCCGTACACAGATACGCAGTATTTT; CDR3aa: CASSHRKRPYTDTQYF